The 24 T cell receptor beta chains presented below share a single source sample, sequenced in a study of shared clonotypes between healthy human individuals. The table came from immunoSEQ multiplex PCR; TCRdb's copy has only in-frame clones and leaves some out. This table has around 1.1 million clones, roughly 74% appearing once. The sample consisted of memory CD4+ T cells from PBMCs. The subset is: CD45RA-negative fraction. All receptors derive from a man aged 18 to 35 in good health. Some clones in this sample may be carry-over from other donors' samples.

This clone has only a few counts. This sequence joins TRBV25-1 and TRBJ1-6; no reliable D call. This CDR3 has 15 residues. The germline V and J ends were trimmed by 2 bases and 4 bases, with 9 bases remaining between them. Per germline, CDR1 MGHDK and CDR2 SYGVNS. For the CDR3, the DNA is TGTGCCAGCAGTGAAGGTTGGGGTTATAATTCACCCCTCCACTTT. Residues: CASSEGWGYNSPLHF.

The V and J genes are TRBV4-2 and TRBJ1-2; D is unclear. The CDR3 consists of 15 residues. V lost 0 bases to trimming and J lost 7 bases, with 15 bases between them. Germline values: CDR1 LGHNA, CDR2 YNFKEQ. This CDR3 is CASSQDVGRPAGYTF. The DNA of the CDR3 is TGTGCCAGCAGCCAAGACGTAGGACGGCCGGCTGGCTACACCTTC.

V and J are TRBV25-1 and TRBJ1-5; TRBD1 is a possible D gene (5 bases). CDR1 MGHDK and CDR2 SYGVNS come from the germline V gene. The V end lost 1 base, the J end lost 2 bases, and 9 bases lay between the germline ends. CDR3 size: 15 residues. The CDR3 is CASSELGVGNQPQHF. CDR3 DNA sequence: TGTGCCAGCAGTGAATTAGGGGTTGGCAATCAGCCCCAGCATTTT.

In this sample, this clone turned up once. Here the CDR3 reads CASSGSGDGNYGYTF. The CDR3 DNA sequence: TGCGCCAGCAGCGGATCAGGGGATGGTAACTATGGCTACACCTTC. V is TRBV5-1 and J is TRBJ1-2; tentatively, D is TRBD1 (6 bases). Germline V gene sequence: CDR1 SGHRS, CDR2 YFSETQ. V dropped 4 bases and J dropped 1 base, with 14 bases sitting between them. The CDR3 contains 15 residues.

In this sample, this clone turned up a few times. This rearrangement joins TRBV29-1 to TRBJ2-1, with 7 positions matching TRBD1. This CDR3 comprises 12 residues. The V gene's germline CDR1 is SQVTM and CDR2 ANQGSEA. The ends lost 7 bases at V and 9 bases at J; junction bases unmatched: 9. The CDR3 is CSGKTGVGEQFF. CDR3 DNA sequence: TGCAGCGGTAAAACAGGGGTCGGTGAGCAGTTCTTC.

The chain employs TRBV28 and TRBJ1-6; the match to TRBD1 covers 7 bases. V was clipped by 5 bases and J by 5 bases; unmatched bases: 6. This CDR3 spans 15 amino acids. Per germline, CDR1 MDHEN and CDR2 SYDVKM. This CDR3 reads CASSGGDRDNSPLHF. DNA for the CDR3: TGTGCCAGCAGTGGGGGGGACAGAGATAATTCACCCCTCCACTTT.

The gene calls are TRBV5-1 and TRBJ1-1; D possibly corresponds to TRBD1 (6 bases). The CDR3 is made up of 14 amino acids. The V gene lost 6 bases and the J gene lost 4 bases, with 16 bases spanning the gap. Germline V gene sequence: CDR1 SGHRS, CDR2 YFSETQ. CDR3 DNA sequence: TGCGCCAGCATACAGGGTACGGGGAGCACTGAAGCTTTCTTT. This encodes CASIQGTGSTEAFF.

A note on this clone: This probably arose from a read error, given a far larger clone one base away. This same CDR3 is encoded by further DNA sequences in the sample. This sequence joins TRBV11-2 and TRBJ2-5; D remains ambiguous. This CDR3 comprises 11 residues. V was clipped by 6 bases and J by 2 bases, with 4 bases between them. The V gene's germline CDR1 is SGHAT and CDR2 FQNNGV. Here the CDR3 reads CASSHQETQYF. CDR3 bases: TGTGCCAGCAGTCATCAAGAGACCCAGTACTTC.

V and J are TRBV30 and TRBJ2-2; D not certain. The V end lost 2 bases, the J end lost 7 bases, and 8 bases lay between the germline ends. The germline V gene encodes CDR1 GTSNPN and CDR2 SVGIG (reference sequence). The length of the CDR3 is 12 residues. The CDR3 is CAWSPTVGELFF. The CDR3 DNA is TGTGCCTGGAGTCCCACCGTCGGGGAGCTGTTTTTT.

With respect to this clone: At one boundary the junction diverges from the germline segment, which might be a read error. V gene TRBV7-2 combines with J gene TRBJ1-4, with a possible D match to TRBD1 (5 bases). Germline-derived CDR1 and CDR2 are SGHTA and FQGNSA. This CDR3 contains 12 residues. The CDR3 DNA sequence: TGTGCCAGCAGCTTAACACCCGGGGCGACGATCTTT. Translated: CASSLTPGATIF.

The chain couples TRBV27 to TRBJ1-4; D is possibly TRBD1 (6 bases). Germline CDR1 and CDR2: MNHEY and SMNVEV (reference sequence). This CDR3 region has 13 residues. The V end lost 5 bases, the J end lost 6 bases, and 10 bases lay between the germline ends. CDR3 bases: TGTGCCAGCAGTGGTCACAGGGATGAAAAACTGTTTTTT. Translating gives CASSGHRDEKLFF. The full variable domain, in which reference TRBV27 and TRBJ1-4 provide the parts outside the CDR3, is EAQVTQNPRYLITVTGKKLTVTCSQNMNHEYMSWYRQDPGLGLRQIYYSMNVEVTDKGDVPEGYKVSRKEKRNFPLILESPSPNQTSLYFCASSGHRDEKLFFGSGTQLSVL.

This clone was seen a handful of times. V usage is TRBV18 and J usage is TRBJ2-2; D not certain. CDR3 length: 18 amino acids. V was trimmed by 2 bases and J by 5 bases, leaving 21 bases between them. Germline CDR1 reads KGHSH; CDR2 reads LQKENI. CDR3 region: CASSPDISSAAGTGELFF. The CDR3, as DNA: TGTGCCAGCTCACCAGATATATCATCCGCCGCCGGAACCGGGGAGCTGTTTTTT.

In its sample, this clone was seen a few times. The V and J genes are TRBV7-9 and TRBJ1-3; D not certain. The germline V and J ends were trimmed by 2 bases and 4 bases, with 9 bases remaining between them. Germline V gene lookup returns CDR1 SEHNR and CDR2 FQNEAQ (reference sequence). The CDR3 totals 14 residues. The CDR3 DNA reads TGTGCCAGCAGCTTATACGGGGTCGGAAACACCATATATTTT. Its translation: CASSLYGVGNTIYF. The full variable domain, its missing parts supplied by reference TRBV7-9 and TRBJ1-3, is DTGVSQNPRHKITKRGQNVTFRCDPISEHNRLYWYRQTLGQGPEFLTYFQNEAQLEKSRLLSDRFSAERPKGSFSTLEIQRTEQGDSAMYLCASSLYGVGNTIYFGEGSWLTVV.

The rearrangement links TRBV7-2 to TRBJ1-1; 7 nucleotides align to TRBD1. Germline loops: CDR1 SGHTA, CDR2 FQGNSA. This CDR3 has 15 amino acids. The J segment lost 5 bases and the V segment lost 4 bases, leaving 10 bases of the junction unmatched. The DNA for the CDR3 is TGTGCCAGCAGCTATCGACAGGGTTCGATGACTGAAGCTTTCTTT. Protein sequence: CASSYRQGSMTEAFF.

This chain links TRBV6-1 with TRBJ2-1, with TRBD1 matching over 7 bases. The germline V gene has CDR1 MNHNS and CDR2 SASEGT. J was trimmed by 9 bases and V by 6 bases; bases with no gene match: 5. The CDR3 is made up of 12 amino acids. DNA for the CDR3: TGTGCCAGCAGCCAGACAGGGATTGAGCAGTTCTTC. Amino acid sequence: CASSQTGIEQFF.

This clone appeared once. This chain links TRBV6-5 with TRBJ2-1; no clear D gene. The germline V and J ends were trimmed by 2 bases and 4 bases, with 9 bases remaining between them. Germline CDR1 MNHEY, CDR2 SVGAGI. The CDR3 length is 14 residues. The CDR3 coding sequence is TGTGCCAGCAGTTACCGGCACGGATACAATGAGCAGTTCTTC. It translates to CASSYRHGYNEQFF.

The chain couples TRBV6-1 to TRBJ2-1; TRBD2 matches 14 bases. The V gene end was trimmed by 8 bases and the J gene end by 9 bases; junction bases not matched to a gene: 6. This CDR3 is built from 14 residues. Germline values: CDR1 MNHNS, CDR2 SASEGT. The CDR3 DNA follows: TGTGCCAGCGGGACTAGCGGGAGTAGGGGTGAGCAGTTCTTC. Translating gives CASGTSGSRGEQFF.

The CDR3 nucleotides are TGTGCCTGGAATGGCGGGTTGGGGGAAGAGACCCAGTACTTC. Protein sequence: CAWNGGLGEETQYF. The chain uses TRBV30 and TRBJ2-5; TRBD1 or TRBD2 may be the D gene (5 bases each). Per the germline V gene, CDR1 is GTSNPN and CDR2 is SVGIG (reference sequence). V gave up 4 bases and J gave up 3 bases, with 15 bases separating them. This CDR3 is built from 14 residues.

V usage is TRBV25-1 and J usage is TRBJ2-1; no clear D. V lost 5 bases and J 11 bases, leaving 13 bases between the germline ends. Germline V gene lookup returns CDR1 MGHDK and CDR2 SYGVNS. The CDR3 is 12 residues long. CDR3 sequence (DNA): TGTGCCAGCAGTCGCGACGGTTTAAAGCAGTTCTTC. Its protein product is CASSRDGLKQFF.

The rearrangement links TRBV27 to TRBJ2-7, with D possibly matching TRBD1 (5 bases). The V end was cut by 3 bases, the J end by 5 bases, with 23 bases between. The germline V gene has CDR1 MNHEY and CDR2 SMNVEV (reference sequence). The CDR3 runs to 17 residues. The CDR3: CASSLAGKAAKIDEQYF. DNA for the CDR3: TGTGCCAGCAGTTTGGCAGGGAAGGCTGCCAAGATTGACGAGCAGTACTTC.

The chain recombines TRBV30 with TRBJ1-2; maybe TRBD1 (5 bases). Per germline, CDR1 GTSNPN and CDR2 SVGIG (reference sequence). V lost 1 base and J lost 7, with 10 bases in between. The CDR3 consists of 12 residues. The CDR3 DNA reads TGTGCCTGGAGTGAACAGGCCGGTGGCTACACCTTC. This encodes CAWSEQAGGYTF.

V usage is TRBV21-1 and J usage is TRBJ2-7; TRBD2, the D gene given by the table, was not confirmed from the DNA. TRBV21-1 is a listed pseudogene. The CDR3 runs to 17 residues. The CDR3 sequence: CASSFRTSGTPLYEQYF. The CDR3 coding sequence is TGTGCCAGCAGCTTTCGGACTAGCGGGACTCCTCTCTACGAGCAGTACTTC.

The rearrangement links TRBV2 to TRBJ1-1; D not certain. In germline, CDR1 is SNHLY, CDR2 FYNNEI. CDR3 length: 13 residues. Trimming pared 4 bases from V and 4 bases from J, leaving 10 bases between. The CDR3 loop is CASSAELGTEAFF. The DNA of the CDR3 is TGTGCCAGCAGTGCTGAATTGGGCACTGAAGCTTTCTTT.

CDR3 protein: CASKVGAGNYEQYF. For the CDR3, the DNA is TGTGCCAGTAAGGTTGGGGCCGGGAATTACGAGCAGTACTTC. V is TRBV19 and J is TRBJ2-7, with D perhaps assigned TRBD1 or TRBD2 (5 bases each). The ends were cut back, 7 bases at V and 4 bases at J, with 17 bases in the middle. CDR1 is LNHDA and CDR2 is SQIVND in the germline V gene (reference sequence). The CDR3 spans 14 residues.